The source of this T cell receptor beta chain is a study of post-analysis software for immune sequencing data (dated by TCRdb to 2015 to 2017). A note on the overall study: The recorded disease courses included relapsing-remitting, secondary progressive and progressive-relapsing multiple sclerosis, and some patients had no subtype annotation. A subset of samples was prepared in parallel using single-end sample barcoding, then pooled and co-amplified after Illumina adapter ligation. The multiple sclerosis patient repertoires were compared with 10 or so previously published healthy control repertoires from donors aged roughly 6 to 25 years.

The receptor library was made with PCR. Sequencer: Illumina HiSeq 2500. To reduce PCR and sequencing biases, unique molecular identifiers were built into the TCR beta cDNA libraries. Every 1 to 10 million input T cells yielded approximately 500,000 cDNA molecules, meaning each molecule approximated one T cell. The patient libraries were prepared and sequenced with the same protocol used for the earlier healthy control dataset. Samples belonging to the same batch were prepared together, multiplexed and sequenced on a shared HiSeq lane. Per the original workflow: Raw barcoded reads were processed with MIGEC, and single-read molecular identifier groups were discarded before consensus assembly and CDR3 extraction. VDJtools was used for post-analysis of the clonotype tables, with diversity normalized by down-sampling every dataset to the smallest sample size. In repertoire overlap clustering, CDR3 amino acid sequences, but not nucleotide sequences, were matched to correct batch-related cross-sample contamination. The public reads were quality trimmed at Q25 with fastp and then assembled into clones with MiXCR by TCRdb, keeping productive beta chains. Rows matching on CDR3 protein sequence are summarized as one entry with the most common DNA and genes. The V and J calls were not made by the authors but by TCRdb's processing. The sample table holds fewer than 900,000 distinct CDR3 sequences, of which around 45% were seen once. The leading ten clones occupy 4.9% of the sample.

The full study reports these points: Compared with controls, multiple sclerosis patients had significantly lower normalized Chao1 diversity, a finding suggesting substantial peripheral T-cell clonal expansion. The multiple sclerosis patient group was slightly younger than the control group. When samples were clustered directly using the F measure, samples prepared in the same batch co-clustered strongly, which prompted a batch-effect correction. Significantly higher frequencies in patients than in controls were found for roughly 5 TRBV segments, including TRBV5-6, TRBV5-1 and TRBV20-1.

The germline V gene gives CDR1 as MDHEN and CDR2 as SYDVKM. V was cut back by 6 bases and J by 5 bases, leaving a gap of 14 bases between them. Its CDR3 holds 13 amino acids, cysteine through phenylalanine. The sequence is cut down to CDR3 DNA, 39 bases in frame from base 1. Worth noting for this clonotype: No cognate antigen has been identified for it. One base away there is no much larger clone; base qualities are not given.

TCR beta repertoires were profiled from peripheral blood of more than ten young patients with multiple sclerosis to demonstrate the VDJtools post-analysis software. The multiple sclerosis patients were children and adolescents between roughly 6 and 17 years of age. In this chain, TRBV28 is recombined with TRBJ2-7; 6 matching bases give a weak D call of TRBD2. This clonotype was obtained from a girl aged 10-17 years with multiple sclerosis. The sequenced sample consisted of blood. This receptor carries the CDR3 CASRPGGGDEQYF. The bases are TGTGCCAGCAGGCCCGGAGGAGGGGACGAGCAGTACTTC.